A single sample gave rise to the 17 T cell receptor beta chains below, sequenced in a study of graft-versus-host responses after intestinal transplantation (dated by TCRdb to about 2021). Their specific antigens are unknown. Libraries were prepared through the immunoSEQ multiplex PCR assay. Drawn from immuneACCESS, this table holds only the in-frame rearrangements with V and J called that TCRdb kept. Clones are partly lost; checked studies trace under half to an unresolved V gene and leave the rest unexplained. This sample holds roughly 100,000 clones; 90% to 95% were observed only once. The ten most abundant clones make up more than 0.95% of the sample. The sample's time point label is to be understood as: cells obtained before transplantation from donor or recipient. The sequences come from unstimulated CD8+ T cells sorted from spleen or lymph node cells, collected before intestinal transplant. These receptors were obtained from a human donor who received an intestinal transplant.

This chain joins TRBV7-6 and TRBJ1-1; TRBD1 aligns across 7 bases. This CDR3 has 15 residues. J was trimmed by 5 bases and V by 4 bases; bases with no gene match: 10. The germline V gene encodes CDR1 SGHVS and CDR2 FNYEAQ. CDR3 sequence: CASSSETGSWTEAFF. In DNA form, the CDR3 reads TGTGCCAGCAGCTCCGAGACAGGGTCTTGGACTGAAGCTTTCTTT.

Here the CDR3 DNA reads TGTGCCAGCAGCTTGCTGGGTCCGAACACCGGGGAGCTGTTTTTT. Amino acid sequence: CASSLLGPNTGELFF. The V call is TRBV5-8, the J call TRBJ2-2; no definite D call. The germline V gene has CDR1 SGHTS and CDR2 YDEGEE. V was pared by 1 base and J by 0 bases, with 7 bases between. The CDR3 is 15 residues long.

V is TRBV14 and J is TRBJ2-7; D could derive from TRBD1 or TRBD2 (6 bases each). The CDR3 is 16 amino acids. The germline V and J ends were trimmed by 1 base and 2 bases, with 15 bases remaining between them. Germline lookup yields CDR1 SGHDN and CDR2 FVKESK. The CDR3 region is CASSQVMTRGAYEQYF. The CDR3 DNA is TGTGCCAGCAGCCAAGTAATGACTAGGGGGGCCTACGAGCAGTACTTC.

The rearrangement uses TRBV30 and TRBJ1-6; D perhaps matches TRBD1 (5 bases). Germline CDR1 is GTSNPN and CDR2 is SVGIG (reference sequence). The CDR3 has 13 residues. Trimming stripped 7 bases from V and 7 bases from J, with 14 bases between. CDR3 sequence reads: CASTGTENSPLHF. The CDR3, as DNA: TGTGCCTCCACCGGGACCGAGAATTCACCCCTCCACTTT.

The V and J genes are TRBV9 and TRBJ2-5; TRBD2 matches 7 bases. Losses at the gene ends were 2 bases for V and 5 bases for J; bases not matched to a gene: 9. Germline CDR1 reads SGDLS; CDR2 reads YYNGEE. The CDR3 is 15 residues long. This CDR3 is CASSVGGGPRETQYF. The CDR3 coding sequence is TGTGCCAGCAGCGTCGGCGGGGGACCTCGGGAGACCCAGTACTTC.

This clone was detected once. The chain has TRBV5-2 and TRBJ2-6; TRBD1, the table's D call, was not compared with the DNA. TRBV5-2 is listed as a pseudogene. The CDR3 totals 18 residues. CDR3 sequence: CASKGNRETQSRANVLTF. The CDR3 DNA is TGTGCCAGCAAAGGTAATAGAGAGACACAAAGTCGGGCCAACGTCCTGACTTTC.

The chain uses TRBV10-1 and TRBJ2-7; D gene uncertain. The CDR3 has 13 amino acids. With 3 bases removed from V and 0 bases from J, the gap between germline ends came to 6 bases. CDR1 and CDR2 from the germline V gene are WNHNN and SYGVQD (reference sequence). The CDR3 reads CASSDRNSYEQYF. The CDR3 nucleotides are TGCGCCAGCAGTGACCGAAACTCCTACGAGCAGTACTTC.

The rearrangement links TRBV15 to TRBJ2-7; TRBD1 might be the D (5 bases). The ends were cut back, 5 bases at V and 3 bases at J, with 17 bases in the middle. The CDR3 contains 15 residues. Looked up from germline, CDR1 is LNHNV and CDR2 is YYDKDF (reference sequence). The CDR3, as DNA: TGTGCCACCAGCCCCTATACCCCGACAGTCTACGAGCAGTACTTC. Its translation: CATSPYTPTVYEQYF.

J is TRBJ2-5 and V is TRBV6-5; D is uncertain. CDR1 is MNHEY and CDR2 is SVGAGI in the germline V gene. This CDR3 is built from 12 residues. V lost 8 bases and J lost 5, with 12 bases in between. DNA of the CDR3: TGTGCCAGCTTTTGGGTGGGGGAGACCCAGTACTTC. Amino acids: CASFWVGETQYF.

V gene TRBV2 combines with J gene TRBJ2-1, with D perhaps matching TRBD1 or TRBD2 (5 bases each). The V gene lost 2 bases and the J gene lost 8 bases, with 13 bases spanning the gap. This CDR3 has 14 amino acids. Germline-derived CDR1 and CDR2 are SNHLY and FYNNEI. The CDR3 coding sequence is TGTGCCAGCAGTGAATTCAGGGAGCATGATGAGCAGTTCTTC. Translating gives CASSEFREHDEQFF.

V and J are TRBV27 and TRBJ1-3; D uncertain. Trimming shortened V by 5 bases and J by 1 base, and 9 bases separated the two germline ends. CDR3 length equals 14 residues. Germline loops: CDR1 MNHEY, CDR2 SMNVEV (reference sequence). The CDR3, as DNA: TGTGCCAGCAGTCTCGAAGGATCTGGAAACACCATATATTTT. It specifies CASSLEGSGNTIYF.

This chain connects TRBV19 to TRBJ2-5; D is uncertain. The CDR3 totals 16 residues. The germline V gene has CDR1 LNHDA and CDR2 SQIVND (reference sequence). The V end lost 4 bases, the J end lost 2 bases, and 17 bases lay between the germline ends. The DNA of the CDR3 is TGTGCCAGTAGTACCACCCCTTGGCAGGTACAAGAGACCCAGTACTTC. Its translation: CASSTTPWQVQETQYF.

This clone was counted between two and nine times. The gene calls are TRBV4-1 and TRBJ2-7; tentatively, D is TRBD1 (5 bases). CDR1 and CDR2 (germline): MGHRA, YSYEKL. The CDR3 sequence is 13 residues long. Trimming cost V 4 bases and J 5 bases, with 12 bases left between them. CDR3: CASSPPGAHEQYF. CDR3 coding DNA: TGCGCCAGCAGCCCACCTGGGGCCCACGAGCAGTACTTC.

To note about this clone: Within the sample, other DNA sequences also encode this same CDR3. The gene calls are TRBV19 and TRBJ1-5, with TRBD1 identical over 8 bases. The CDR3 covers 13 residues. The J segment lost 7 bases and the V segment lost 4 bases, leaving 3 bases of the junction unmatched. The germline gives CDR1 LNHDA, CDR2 SQIVND (reference sequence). CDR3 bases: TGTGCCAGTAGTACAGGGGGCGGGCAGCCCCAGCATTTT. Protein product: CASSTGGGQPQHF.

In this sample, this clone turned up once. The chain combines TRBV19 with TRBJ1-1; D might be TRBD1 (5 bases). This CDR3 has 13 residues. The V and J ends lost 2 bases and 8 bases respectively, with 12 bases between them. From germline, CDR1 is LNHDA and CDR2 SQIVND (reference sequence). CDR3 in amino acids: CASSISGQTEAFF. DNA of the CDR3: TGTGCCAGTAGTATATCAGGGCAAACGGAAGCTTTCTTT.

This clone appeared once. This sequence joins TRBV2 and TRBJ1-1, with 7 bases fitting TRBD1. Germline lookup yields CDR1 SNHLY and CDR2 FYNNEI. The CDR3 has 11 residues. V was pared by 9 bases and J by 6 bases, with 4 bases of the junction left unmatched. The CDR3 here is CARQGGAEAFF. The CDR3, as DNA: TGTGCCAGGCAGGGGGGCGCTGAAGCTTTCTTT.

This clone was seen once. The gene calls are TRBV5-4 and TRBJ2-6; 10 nucleotides align to TRBD1. This CDR3 is built from 18 residues. With V trimmed by 3 bases and J by 1 base, 7 bases remained unmatched. The germline CDR1 and CDR2 sequences are SGHNT and YYREEE (reference sequence). This CDR3 reads CASSSAGTGESGANVLTF. The DNA for the CDR3 is TGTGCCAGCAGCTCTGCCGGGACAGGGGAATCTGGGGCCAACGTCCTGACTTTC.